Below, 27 T cell receptor beta chains from the same sample are listed, as sequenced in a study of radiotherapy plus CTLA-4 blockade in lung cancer. Profiling relied on immunoSEQ multiplex PCR, and the TCRdb table lists in-frame clones only, not all of them. The sample contains more than 75,000 clones, around 72% of which appear only once. The sample in question was peripheral blood, obtained from a patient treated with radiotherapy plus ipilimumab. These receptors all stem from a human donor with non-small cell lung cancer that progressed on radiotherapy plus ipilimumab.

CDR3 in DNA: TGTGCCAGCGAGCGGGAGGGGGTCGGGGAGCTGTTTTTT. It specifies CASEREGVGELFF. The rearrangement uses TRBV2 and TRBJ2-2, with TRBD2 matching over 10 bases. This CDR3 region has 13 residues. CDR1 and CDR2 (germline): SNHLY, FYNNEI. Trimming took 8 bases from V and 7 from J; bases not matched to a gene: 4.

This chain's CDR3 is CASMDRGLGETQYF. The CDR3 region has the DNA TGTGCCAGCATGGACAGGGGGCTCGGAGAGACCCAGTACTTC. The chain carries TRBV11-1 and TRBJ2-5; 11 bases map to TRBD1. The CDR3 is made up of 14 amino acids. CDR1 is SGHAT and CDR2 is FQDESV in the germline V gene (reference sequence). Trimming cost V 7 bases and J 4 bases; bases outside gene matches: 5.

The rearrangement joins TRBV15 to TRBJ2-1; no firm D call. Germline V gene sequence: CDR1 LNHNV, CDR2 YYDKDF (reference sequence). The CDR3 loop spans 12 amino acids. The V and J ends lost 4 bases and 4 bases respectively, with 5 bases between them. The CDR3 DNA is TGTGCCACCAGCACCGTATACAATGAGCAGTTCTTC. Its protein product is CATSTVYNEQFF.

This chain connects TRBV5-5 to TRBJ2-5, with TRBD2 matching 11 bases. The V gene end was trimmed by 4 bases and the J gene end by 7 bases; junction bases not matched to a gene: 12. Per germline, CDR1 SGHKS and CDR2 YYEKEE (reference sequence). The CDR3 sequence is 16 residues long. The CDR3 coding sequence is TGTGCCAGCAGCCCGACCGGGACTAGCGGCACAGGGACCCAGTACTTC. It codes for CASSPTGTSGTGTQYF. Complete variable domain (other parts from reference TRBV5-5 and TRBJ2-5): DAGVTQSPTHLIKTRGQQVTLRCSPISGHKSVSWYQQVLGQGPQFIFQYYEKEERGRGNFPDRFSARQFPNYSSELNVNALLLGDSALYLCASSPTGTSGTGTQYFGPGTRLLVL.

The chain joins TRBV29-1 to TRBJ1-3; D gene uncertain. The CDR3 sequence is 12 residues long. CDR1 SQVTM and CDR2 ANQGSEA come from the germline V gene. V lost 4 bases to trimming and J lost 0 bases, with 4 bases between them. CDR3 nucleotides: TGCAGCGTTGTAATCTCTGGAAACACCATATATTTT. Its protein product is CSVVISGNTIYF.

The chain joins TRBV6-1 to TRBJ1-5, with D perhaps matching TRBD1 (6 bases). Germline CDR1 reads MNHNS; CDR2 reads SASEGT. Deletions cut 1 base from V and 5 bases from J, with 12 bases between. This CDR3 is 15 amino acids long. The CDR3 DNA is TGTGCCAGCAGTGAAGGACAGGCCGATTATCAGCCCCAGCATTTT. It codes for CASSEGQADYQPQHF.

This chain joins TRBV19 and TRBJ1-1; 9 nucleotides agree with TRBD1. This CDR3 contains 15 residues. J gave up 3 bases and V 6 bases, and 8 bases lay outside the gene matches. Germline-derived CDR1 and CDR2 are LNHDA and SQIVND (reference sequence). The CDR3 sequence: CASSENRGRDTEAFF. CDR3 nucleotide sequence: TGTGCCAGTAGCGAAAACAGGGGGCGCGACACTGAAGCTTTCTTT. The variable domain in full, with the rest retrieved from reference TRBV19 and TRBJ1-1, is DGGITQSPKYLFRKEGQNVTLSCEQNLNHDAMYWYRQDPGQGLRLIYYSQIVNDFQKGDIAEGYSVSREKKESFPLTVTSAQKNPTAFYLCASSENRGRDTEAFFGQGTRLTVV.

The genes are TRBV19 and TRBJ1-5; D unclear. The germline CDR1 and CDR2 sequences are LNHDA and SQIVND (reference sequence). The CDR3 is 14 amino acids. The germline V and J ends were trimmed by 4 bases and 2 bases, with 9 bases remaining between them. The CDR3 DNA follows: TGTGCCAGTAGTAAAGGGTTTGGCAATCAGCCCCAGCATTTT. This sequence encodes CASSKGFGNQPQHF.

This clone came up a few times. This rearrangement joins TRBV6-6 to TRBJ2-5, with 8 bases matching TRBD1. This CDR3 has 14 amino acids. With 6 bases clipped from V and 5 bases from J, the junction kept 8 bases outside the gene matches. CDR1 MNHNY and CDR2 SVGAGI come from the germline V gene (reference sequence). The CDR3 DNA reads TGTGCCAGCAGGCGGACAGGGCCCTATGAGACCCAGTACTTC. Translating gives CASRRTGPYETQYF.

This rearrangement joins TRBV29-1 to TRBJ2-1; 9 bases agree with TRBD2. V gave up 7 bases and J gave up 9 bases; unmatched junction bases: 10. CDR3 length: 13 amino acids. Germline V lookup: CDR1 SQVTM, CDR2 ANQGSEA. Written as DNA, the CDR3 is TGCAGCGCATCATTAGCGGGAGTGGGTGAGCAGTTCTTC. It is translated as CSASLAGVGEQFF.

Only a few counts were recorded for this clone. The chain has TRBV6-6 and TRBJ2-2; D is possibly TRBD1 (6 bases). The CDR3 totals 14 residues. The germline V and J ends were trimmed by 5 bases and 4 bases, with 11 bases remaining between them. Germline lookup yields CDR1 MNHNY and CDR2 SVGAGI (reference sequence). The CDR3 nucleotides are TGTGCCAGCAGTCCTTTACAGGGCACCGGGGAGCTGTTTTTT. Its protein is CASSPLQGTGELFF.

This sequence joins TRBV28 and TRBJ2-7; D might be TRBD2 (6 bases). In germline, CDR1 is MDHEN, CDR2 SYDVKM. This CDR3 contains 17 residues. The germline V and J ends were trimmed by 5 bases and 2 bases, with 22 bases remaining between them. CDR3 region: CASSPLPGSSGTYEQYF. The CDR3 bases are TGTGCCAGCAGTCCCCTCCCAGGTAGTAGCGGCACCTACGAGCAGTACTTC.

The CDR3 DNA is TGTGCCAGCAGTGAAAGGTGGAGTGTGGAGACCCAGTACTTC. Residues: CASSERWSVETQYF. The rearrangement uses TRBV6-5 and TRBJ2-5; no firm D call. CDR1 and CDR2 from the germline V gene are MNHEY and SVGAGI. V lost 5 bases, J lost 5 bases, and 15 bases lay in between. The CDR3 has 14 residues.

Of note for this clone: One end of the junction is discordant with germline, which a read error may explain. V and J are TRBV20-1 and TRBJ1-6; 7 bases are a match to TRBD1. From germline, CDR1 is DFQATT and CDR2 SNEGSKA (reference sequence). The CDR3 length is 10 residues. CDR3 nucleotide sequence: TGCAGTGCGGGCCGGGACAGCCCGGTCTTT. This gives the protein CSAGRDSPVF.

This clone was recorded at least ten times. This chain joins TRBV4-1 and TRBJ2-1; TRBD2 matches at 11 bases. Germline CDR1 reads MGHRA; CDR2 reads YSYEKL. CDR3 size: 13 residues. Trimming at V came to 4 bases and at J to 10 bases, leaving 3 bases not matched to a gene. CDR3 region: CASSLRLAGEQFF. The DNA of the CDR3 is TGCGCCAGCAGCCTAAGACTAGCGGGGGAGCAGTTCTTC.

The chain couples TRBV6-6 to TRBJ1-5, with 8 positions matching TRBD1. Germline V lookup: CDR1 MNHNY, CDR2 SVGAGI (reference sequence). J gave up 6 bases and V 0 bases, and 7 bases lay outside the gene matches. This CDR3 comprises 16 residues. In nucleotides, the CDR3 is TGTGCCAGCAGTTACTCAGGGGGGGGGACAGGTCAGCCCCAGCATTTT. Its translation is CASSYSGGGTGQPQHF.

The rearrangement uses TRBV28 and TRBJ2-5; possible D gene TRBD2, 5 bases. Trimming shortened V by 5 bases and J by 2 bases, and 12 bases separated the two germline ends. The CDR3 runs 14 residues. Germline lookup yields CDR1 MDHEN and CDR2 SYDVKM. This CDR3 is CASSPSPGQETQYF. The DNA for the CDR3 is TGTGCCAGCAGTCCAAGCCCGGGACAAGAGACCCAGTACTTC.

The chain couples TRBV5-1 to TRBJ2-7, with D possibly matching TRBD2 (5 bases). V shed 4 bases and J shed 1 base, with 15 bases lying between them. Germline CDR1 is SGHRS and CDR2 is YFSETQ. CDR3 length: 15 residues. The CDR3 DNA reads as TGCGCCAGCAGCCCCAATGCGAGGAGGTCCTACGAGCAGTACTTC. Amino acid sequence: CASSPNARRSYEQYF.

The J gene is TRBJ1-1, the V gene TRBV18; 7 nucleotides align to TRBD1. The junction had 4 bases not matched to a gene; V was cut back by 6 bases and J by 0 bases. The CDR3 runs 14 residues. Germline lookup yields CDR1 KGHSH and CDR2 LQKENI. The CDR3 sequence is CASSLDRVNTEAFF. Here the CDR3 DNA reads TGTGCCAGCTCTCTAGACAGGGTGAACACTGAAGCTTTCTTT.

This clone was seen more than once but under ten times. The chain links TRBV6-5 to TRBJ1-2, with D possibly being TRBD1 (5 bases). Trimming cost V 4 bases and J 3 bases, with 15 bases left between them. The CDR3 consists of 15 residues. Germline values: CDR1 MNHEY, CDR2 SVGAGI. CDR3 sequence reads: CASSWSGLVDYGYTF. In DNA form, the CDR3 reads TGTGCCAGCAGTTGGTCGGGGCTAGTTGACTATGGCTACACCTTC.

In its sample, this clone was seen a few times. The chain couples TRBV28 to TRBJ2-1; TRBD1 is a possible D gene (5 bases). CDR3 length: 14 amino acids. Trimming took off 8 bases at V and 6 bases at J, with 17 bases between the two ends. The germline V gene has CDR1 MDHEN and CDR2 SYDVKM. The CDR3 nucleotides read TGTGCCAGCCAGCCCGCCGCAGGGCTCAATGAGCAGTTCTTC. Amino acids: CASQPAAGLNEQFF. Drawing the rest from reference TRBV28 and TRBJ2-1, the complete variable domain is DVKVTQSSRYLVKRTGEKVFLECVQDMDHENMFWYRQDPGLGLRLIYFSYDVKMKEKGDIPEGYSVSREKKERFSLILESASTNQTSMYLCASQPAAGLNEQFFGPGTRLTVL.

The V gene is TRBV28, the J gene TRBJ1-5, with D maybe TRBD1 (5 bases). The CDR3 has 15 amino acids. The germline V and J ends were trimmed by 4 bases and 1 base, with 11 bases remaining between them. In germline, CDR1 is MDHEN, CDR2 SYDVKM. The CDR3 region has the DNA TGTGCCAGCAGTTCGACGGGGGAGAGCAATCAGCCCCAGCATTTT. Translating gives CASSSTGESNQPQHF.

This rearrangement joins TRBV7-9 to TRBJ1-2; no clear D gene. Per the germline V gene, CDR1 is SEHNR and CDR2 is FQNEAQ (reference sequence). V lost 2 bases to trimming and J lost 4 bases, with 8 bases between them. The CDR3 spans 13 residues. Here the CDR3 DNA reads TGTGCCAGCAGCTTATCGGGCATCTATGGCTACACCTTC. Encoded protein: CASSLSGIYGYTF.

The chain uses TRBV18 and TRBJ2-1; D may be TRBD1 (5 bases). The CDR3 covers 16 residues. Germline lookup yields CDR1 KGHSH and CDR2 LQKENI. The V gene lost 3 bases and the J gene lost 5 bases, with 17 bases spanning the gap. The CDR3 region is CASSPGGVGANNEQFF. As DNA, the CDR3 is TGTGCCAGCTCACCCGGTGGGGTAGGGGCTAACAATGAGCAGTTCTTC.

The J gene is TRBJ1-1, the V gene TRBV5-1; perhaps TRBD1 as D (6 bases). The CDR3 runs 16 residues. V lost 4 bases and J lost 4, with 20 bases in between. CDR1 SGHRS and CDR2 YFSETQ come from the germline V gene. In DNA form, the CDR3 reads TGCGCCAGCAGCCCCGGCCAAGGGGGGGTCGGCACTGAAGCTTTCTTT. Translated: CASSPGQGGVGTEAFF.

The sample holds a few counts of this clone. The gene calls are TRBV2 and TRBJ2-2; D gene uncertain. Germline V lookup: CDR1 SNHLY, CDR2 FYNNEI. V lost 3 bases and J lost 6, with 26 bases in between. CDR3 length equals 19 residues. The CDR3 is CASSDSPWGTGSRAGELFF. As DNA, the CDR3 is TGTGCCAGCAGTGATTCGCCTTGGGGAACTGGTTCCCGGGCCGGGGAGCTGTTTTTT.

This rearrangement joins TRBV10-3 to TRBJ2-5; 7 bases map to TRBD1. The CDR3 spans 16 residues. V dropped 0 bases and J dropped 1; count of bases not matched to a gene: 5. Germline values: CDR1 ENHRY, CDR2 SYGVKD. CDR3 DNA: TGTGCCATCAGTGAGTCTGGGGGACAGATCCAAGAGACCCAGTACTTC. This sequence encodes CAISESGGQIQETQYF.